This T cell receptor beta chain was sequenced in a study of monozygotic twins with inflammatory bowel disease. Regarding the study as a whole: Lower TCRbeta diversity (inverse Simpson) was seen in IBD patients than in healthy co-twins. Repertoires of patients may have been made more variable by differing immunosuppressive treatments.

TCRdb re-called the 5' RACE reads; one entry per CDR3 protein, DNA not given. The sample's table shows 200,000 to 250,000 distinct CDR3 sequences. Turning to this clonotype: No antigen is known for it.

The sequence came from a human donor with ulcerative colitis or Crohn's disease, or a healthy co-twin of an affected twin (not recorded which). The specimen sequenced was blood.

The CDR3 protein is CASSAGQNTEAFF. The chain employs TRBV5-1 and TRBJ1-1. The CDR3 covers 13 residues. Germline V CDR1 and CDR2: SGHRS, YFSETQ.